The sequence of this T cell receptor beta chain was determined in a study of T cells in Graves' hyperthyroidism and ophthalmopathy (dated by TCRdb to the late 2010s). A note on the overall study: Peripheral blood samples were taken at initial diagnosis, before any treatment was given. To identify TCR V-J signatures that set the groups apart, the researchers used a discovery cohort of 90 to 100 patients, made up of 40 to 45 with Graves' ophthalmopathy and some 56 with stable Graves' hyperthyroidism. Prospective prediction of ophthalmopathy was tested in an independent validation cohort consisting of roughly 19 hyperthyroidism patients and around 16 patients who later progressed to ophthalmopathy. The roughly 100 discovery patients were randomly divided into training and test sets at a 7:3 ratio. Thyroid tissue and blood T-cell repertoires from more than 5 Graves' hyperthyroidism patients were also compared in the study. After sampling, hyperthyroidism patients received methimazole starting at 30 mg daily, and ophthalmopathy patients received high-dose intravenous methylprednisolone. According to the paper, TCR Vbeta CDR3 sequencing was carried out on some 130 peripheral blood samples, which came from more than 40 ophthalmopathy, around 74 hyperthyroidism and roughly 17 progressor patients. General study outcomes and caveats: No statistical method was used to fix the sample size in advance, and group allocation was not hidden from the investigators. In validation, the model predicted progression to ophthalmopathy with approximately 70% sensitivity and less than 80% specificity, a median of 6.5 months before onset. Ophthalmopathy was separated from stable hyperthyroidism by a 13 V-J signature model, with just over 85% sensitivity and roughly 81% specificity obtained in cross-validation and 80%/75% obtained in testing. Blood samples also contained most of the expanded thyroid clonotypes (frequency above 0.001), which suggests that blood repertoires may reflect thyroid immune responses.

TCR beta CDR3 regions were amplified from RNA transcripts. For the first round of RT-PCR on the TCR CDR3, the HTBI primer set was used together with the Qiagen OneStep RT-PCR kit. The libraries were constructed in a second round of multiplex PCR and then size-selected and purified. The libraries were sequenced on an Illumina HiSeq2000 using paired-end 100 bp reads. Per the authors' processing: SOAPnuke was used to process the raw data, removing reads that contained adapters or uncalled bases, had a mean Phred below 15, or lacked an exact match to the constant primer or identifier. COPE v1.2.5 was used to merge the high-quality paired reads, and each unique nucleotide sequence was defined as a clonotype. MiTCR v1.1 was used to align clonotypes to the IMGT TRBV, TRBD and TRBJ reference segments. The analysis was restricted to V-J combinations with a frequency above 0.0001, which together covered 99.2% of the repertoires. A TCS score was defined as the ratio of F50 (clonal expansion) to E x V (chaos), with BLOSUM62-based TCRdist applied between CDR3 peptides within each V-J. Welch's t-statistics and random forest reduced approximately 520 V-J features to roughly 13, which were used in a naive Bayes classifier (R e1071). The raw public data were reprocessed by TCRdb itself: fastp quality trimming at Q25, MiXCR clonotype calling, in-frame beta chains only. Rows with a matching CDR3 protein are joined into one entry that keeps the most common DNA and genes. TCRdb's processing, not the study's, gives the V and J calls here. The sample profile shows about 690,000 distinct CDR3 sequences; 15% to 20% of them were found once. Around 15% of the sample is taken by the ten largest.

A few counts support this clonotype. The antigen this receptor binds is unknown. It has no much larger one-base neighbor in the sample; base qualities were not kept. Graves' hyperthyroidism was defined as stable when no progression to ophthalmopathy occurred over 18 months of follow-up. The hyperthyroidism patients were between 18 and 65 years old and newly diagnosed, with a disease duration of less than 2 months. The study excluded patients with uncontrolled infections, other autoimmune diseases, pregnancy or lactation. Diagnoses relied on clinical symptoms, serum thyroxine and TRAb, thyroid ultrasound and orbital computed tomography. PBMCs were isolated from approximately 10 ml of fresh peripheral blood by Ficoll-Paque density gradient centrifugation. Total RNA was extracted with Trizol reagent, and quality was checked on an Agilent 2100 Bioanalyzer. Sample: blood. The sequence derives from a man aged 50-60 years with Graves' hyperthyroidism.

The CDR3 in this case is CASSSPGTPNYGYTF. The DNA sequence is given as TGTGCCAGCAGTTCCCCCGGGACACCCAACTATGGCTACACCTTC. The V gene is TRBV28 and the J gene is TRBJ1-2; TRBD1 is a weak D gene call, 6 bases matching. Based on the germline V gene, the CDR1 and CDR2 sequences are MDHEN and SYDVKM. At the junction V is shortened by 4 bases and J by 2 bases, with 14 bases in between. Including the terminal cysteine and phenylalanine, the CDR3 comprises 15 residues. Just CDR3 DNA is preserved here, 45 bases in frame from base 1.